The present TCR beta chain was sequenced within a study of low-dose radiotherapy and immunotherapy resistance in tumors. Overall study: Cohort 2's total reached 13 Gy over 26 weeks, at 1 Gy per fraction every two weeks. Intravenous cyclophosphamide at 200 mg/m2 preceded radiation and immunotherapy by one day, every two weeks. Patients were treated with intravenous nivolumab at 240 mg every two weeks and were also dosed with ipilimumab at 1 mg/kg every six weeks. A daily 300 mg dose of oral aspirin was taken by patients for four cycles from cycle 1 day 1.

The CDR3 runs to 15 residues. Trimming cost V 3 bases and J 4 bases; bases outside gene matches: 6. Germline CDR1 and CDR2: LNHDA and SQIVND (reference sequence). First-strand cDNA used TRAV- and TRBV-specific primers, covering alpha and beta chains. The PCR that amplified TCRs ran for 20 cycles, relying on a constant-region primer and a V-primer adapter. In TCRdb, the reads were re-called with MiXCR into one record per CDR3 protein. The sample holds 70,000 to 95,000 distinct CDR3 sequences, roughly 19% seen once. This clonotype was detected ten times or more. The time point was: before trial treatment.

This sample comprised PBMCs, obtained before treatment. This clonotype was sampled from a male donor with prostate cancer. The genes are TRBV19 and TRBJ2-7; 10 bases align to TRBD1. Here the CDR3 reads CASSMTGTGVYEQYF. In DNA, the CDR3 is TGTGCCAGTAGTATGACCGGGACAGGGGTATACGAGCAGTACTTC.